This T cell receptor (beta chain) was retrieved from a study of blood T cell repertoires in COVID-19. About the research overall: Sites across the United States, Italy and Spain contributed samples from acute and convalescent COVID-19. Sources were T cells, B-cell-depleted T cells, or PBMCs; the material itself was cDNA or gDNA.

The table came from immunoSEQ multiplex PCR; TCRdb's copy has only in-frame clones and leaves some out. The table includes 20,000 to 30,000 clones, 85% to 90% detected once. This clone was recorded only once. Specimen: peripheral blood. The source is a man between 65 and 85 years old with acute or convalescent COVID-19.

The CDR3 coding sequence is TGTGCCAGCAGTTACGCGGGACGGCAGAACGAGCAGTACTTC. It specifies CASSYAGRQNEQYF. The chain combines TRBV6-5 with TRBJ2-7; TRBD2 might be the D (6 bases). The ends were cut back, 2 bases at V and 5 bases at J, with 13 bases in the middle. The CDR3 totals 14 residues. The V gene's germline CDR1 is MNHEY and CDR2 SVGAGI.